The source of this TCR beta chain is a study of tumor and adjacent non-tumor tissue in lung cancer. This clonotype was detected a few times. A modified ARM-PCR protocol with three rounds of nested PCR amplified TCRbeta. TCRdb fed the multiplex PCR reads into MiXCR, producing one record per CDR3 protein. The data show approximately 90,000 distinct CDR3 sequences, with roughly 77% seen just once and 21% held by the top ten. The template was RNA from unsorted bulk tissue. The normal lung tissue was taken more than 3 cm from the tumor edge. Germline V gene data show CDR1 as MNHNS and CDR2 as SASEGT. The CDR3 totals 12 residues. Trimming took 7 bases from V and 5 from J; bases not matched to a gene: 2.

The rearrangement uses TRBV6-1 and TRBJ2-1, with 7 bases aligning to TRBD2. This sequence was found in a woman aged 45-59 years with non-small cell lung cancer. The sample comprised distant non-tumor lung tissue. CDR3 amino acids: CASTGTNNEQFF. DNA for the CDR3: TGTGCCAGCACCGGGACTAACAATGAGCAGTTCTTC.